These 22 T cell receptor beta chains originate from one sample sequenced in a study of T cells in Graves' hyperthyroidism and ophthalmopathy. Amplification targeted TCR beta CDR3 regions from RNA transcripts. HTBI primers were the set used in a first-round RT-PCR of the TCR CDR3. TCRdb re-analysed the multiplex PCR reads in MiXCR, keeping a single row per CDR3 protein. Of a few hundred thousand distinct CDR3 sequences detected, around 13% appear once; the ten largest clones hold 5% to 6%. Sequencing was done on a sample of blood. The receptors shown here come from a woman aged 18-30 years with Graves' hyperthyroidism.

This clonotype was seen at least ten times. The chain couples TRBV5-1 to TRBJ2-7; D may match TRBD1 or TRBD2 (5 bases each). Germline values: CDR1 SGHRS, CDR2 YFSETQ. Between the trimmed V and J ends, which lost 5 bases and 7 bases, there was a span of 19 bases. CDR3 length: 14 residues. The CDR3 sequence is CASSPGPGTGEQYF. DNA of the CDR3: TGCGCCAGCAGTCCAGGACCAGGGACGGGAGAGCAGTACTTC.

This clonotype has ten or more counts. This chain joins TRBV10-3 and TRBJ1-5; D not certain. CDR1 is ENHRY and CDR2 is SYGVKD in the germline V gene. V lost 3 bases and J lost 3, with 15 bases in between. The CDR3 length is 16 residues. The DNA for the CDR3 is TGTGCCATCAGTGACCGGCAGGCTGGAGACAATCAGCCCCAGCATTTT. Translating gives CAISDRQAGDNQPQHF.

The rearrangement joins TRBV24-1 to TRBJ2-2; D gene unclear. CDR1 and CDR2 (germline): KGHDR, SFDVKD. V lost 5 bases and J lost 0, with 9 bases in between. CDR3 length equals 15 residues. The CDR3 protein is CATSAPPPNTGELFF. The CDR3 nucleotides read TGTGCCACCAGTGCTCCACCCCCGAACACCGGGGAGCTGTTTTTT.

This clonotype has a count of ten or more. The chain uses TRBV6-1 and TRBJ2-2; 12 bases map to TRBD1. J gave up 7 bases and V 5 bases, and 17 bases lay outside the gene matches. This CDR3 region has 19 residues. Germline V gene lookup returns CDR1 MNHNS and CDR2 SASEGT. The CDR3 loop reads CASSPHTPGQGAHGGELFF. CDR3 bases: TGTGCCAGCAGTCCCCATACCCCGGGACAGGGGGCGCATGGCGGGGAGCTGTTTTTT.

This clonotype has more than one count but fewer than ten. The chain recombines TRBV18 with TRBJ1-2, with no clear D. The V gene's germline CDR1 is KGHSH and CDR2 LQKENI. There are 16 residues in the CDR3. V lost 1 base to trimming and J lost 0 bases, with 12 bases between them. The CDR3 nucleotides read TGTGCCAGCTCACCACGGTCCGGGTTGGCTAACTATGGCTACACCTTC. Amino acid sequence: CASSPRSGLANYGYTF.

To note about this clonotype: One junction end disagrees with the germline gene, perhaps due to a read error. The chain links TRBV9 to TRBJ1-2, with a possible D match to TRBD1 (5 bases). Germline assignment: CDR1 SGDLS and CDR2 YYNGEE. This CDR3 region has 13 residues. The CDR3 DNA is TGTGGCAGCAGTGGGACGGCTAACTATGGCTACACCTTC. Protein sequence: CGSSGTANYGYTF. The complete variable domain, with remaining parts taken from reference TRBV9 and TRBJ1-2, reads DSGVTQTPKHLITATGQRVTLRCSPRSGDLSVYWYQQSLDQGLQFLIQYYNGEERAKGNILERFSAQQFPDLHSELNLSSLELGDSALYFCGSSGTANYGYTFGSGTRLTVV.

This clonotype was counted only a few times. The CDR3: CSASSPLYGYTF. Here the CDR3 DNA reads TGCAGTGCTAGTAGCCCTCTCTATGGCTACACCTTC. The chain is built from TRBV20-1 and TRBJ1-2; no clear D. The CDR3 contains 12 residues. Germline V lookup: CDR1 DFQATT, CDR2 SNEGSKA (reference sequence). The V end was cut by 3 bases, the J end by 4 bases, with 9 bases between.

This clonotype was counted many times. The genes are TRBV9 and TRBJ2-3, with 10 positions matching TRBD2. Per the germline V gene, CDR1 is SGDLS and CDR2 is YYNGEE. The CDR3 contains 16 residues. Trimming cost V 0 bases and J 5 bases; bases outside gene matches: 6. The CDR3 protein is CASSVAGSGRVDTQYF. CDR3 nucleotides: TGTGCCAGCAGCGTAGCGGGGAGCGGGAGGGTAGATACGCAGTATTTT.

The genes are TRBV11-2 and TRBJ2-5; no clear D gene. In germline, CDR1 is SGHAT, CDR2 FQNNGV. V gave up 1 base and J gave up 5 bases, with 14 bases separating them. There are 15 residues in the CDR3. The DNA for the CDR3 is TGTGCCAGCAGCTTAGTATTCGCCTCAGAGGAGACCCAGTACTTC. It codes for CASSLVFASEETQYF.

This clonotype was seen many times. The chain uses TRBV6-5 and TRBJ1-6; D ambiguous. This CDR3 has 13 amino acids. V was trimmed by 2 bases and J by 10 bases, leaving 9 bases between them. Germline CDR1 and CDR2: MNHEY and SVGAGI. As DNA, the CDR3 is TGTGCCAGCAGTTACGCCCGGGTCTCACCCCTCCACTTT. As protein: CASSYARVSPLHF.

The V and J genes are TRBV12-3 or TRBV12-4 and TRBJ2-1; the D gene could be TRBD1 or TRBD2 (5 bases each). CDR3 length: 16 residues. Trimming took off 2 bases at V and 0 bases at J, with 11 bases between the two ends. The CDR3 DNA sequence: TGTGCCAGCAGTTTATGGGGCGGGCCCTCCTACAATGAGCAGTTCTTC. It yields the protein CASSLWGGPSYNEQFF.

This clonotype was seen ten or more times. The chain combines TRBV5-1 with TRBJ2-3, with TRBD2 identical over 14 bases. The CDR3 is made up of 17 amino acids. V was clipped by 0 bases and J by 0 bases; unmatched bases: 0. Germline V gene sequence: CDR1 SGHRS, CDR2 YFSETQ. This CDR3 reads CASSLGLAGGSTDTQYF. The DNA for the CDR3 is TGCGCCAGCAGCTTGGGACTAGCGGGAGGGAGCACAGATACGCAGTATTTT.

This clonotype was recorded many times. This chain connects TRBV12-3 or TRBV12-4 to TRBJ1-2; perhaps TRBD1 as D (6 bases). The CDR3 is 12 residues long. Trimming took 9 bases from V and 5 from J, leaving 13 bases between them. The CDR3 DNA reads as TGTGCCAGTCAGGGGCAGAATTATGGCTACACCTTC. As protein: CASQGQNYGYTF.

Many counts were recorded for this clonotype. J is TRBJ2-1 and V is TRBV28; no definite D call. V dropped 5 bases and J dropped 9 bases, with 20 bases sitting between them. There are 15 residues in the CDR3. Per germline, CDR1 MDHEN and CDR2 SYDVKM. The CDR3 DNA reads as TGTGCCAGCAGTCCCTACCGACGAAGTACGAGTGAGCAGTTCTTC. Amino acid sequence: CASSPYRRSTSEQFF.

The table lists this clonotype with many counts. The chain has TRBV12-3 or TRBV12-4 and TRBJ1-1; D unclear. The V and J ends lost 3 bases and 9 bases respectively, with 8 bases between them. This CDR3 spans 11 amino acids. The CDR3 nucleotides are TGTGCCAGCAGTTTGTCCGTGAAAGCTTTCTTT. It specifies CASSLSVKAFF.

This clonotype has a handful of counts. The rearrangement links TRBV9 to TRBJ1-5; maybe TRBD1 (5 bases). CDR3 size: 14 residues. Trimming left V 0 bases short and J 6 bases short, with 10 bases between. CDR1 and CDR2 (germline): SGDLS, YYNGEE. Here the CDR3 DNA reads TGTGCCAGCAGCGTAGGTAATGGGGGTCAGCCCCAGCATTTT. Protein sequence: CASSVGNGGQPQHF.

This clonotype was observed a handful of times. For the CDR3, the DNA is TGTGCCAGTAGTCAACAGGGGGCCTACGAGCAGTACTTC. This translates into CASSQQGAYEQYF. This chain joins TRBV19 and TRBJ2-7; 8 bases agree with TRBD1. The CDR3 runs to 13 residues. The ends lost 5 bases at V and 2 bases at J; junction bases unmatched: 2. CDR1 and CDR2 (germline): LNHDA, SQIVND (reference sequence).

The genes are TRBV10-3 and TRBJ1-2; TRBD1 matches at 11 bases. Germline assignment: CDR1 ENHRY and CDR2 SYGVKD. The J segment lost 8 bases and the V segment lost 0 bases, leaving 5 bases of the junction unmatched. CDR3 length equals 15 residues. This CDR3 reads CAISESGTGGPGYTF. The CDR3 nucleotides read TGTGCCATCAGTGAGTCGGGGACAGGGGGTCCCGGCTACACCTTC.

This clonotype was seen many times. CDR3 DNA sequence: TGTGCCAGCAGTTTAGGGGCAACAACAGGGCTCCAAGAGACCCAGTACTTC. Its protein is CASSLGATTGLQETQYF. The chain joins TRBV12-3 or TRBV12-4 to TRBJ2-5; a weak D match, TRBD1 (6 bases). The V end lost 1 base, the J end lost 1 base, and 16 bases lay between the germline ends. CDR3 length: 17 amino acids.

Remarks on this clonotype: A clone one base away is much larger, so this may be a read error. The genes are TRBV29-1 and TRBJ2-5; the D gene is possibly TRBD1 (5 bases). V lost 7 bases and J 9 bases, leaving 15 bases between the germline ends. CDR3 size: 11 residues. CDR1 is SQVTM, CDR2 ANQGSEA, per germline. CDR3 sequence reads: CSAQGQGAQYF. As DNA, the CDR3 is TGCAGCGCGCAGGGCCAAGGGGCCCAGTACTTC. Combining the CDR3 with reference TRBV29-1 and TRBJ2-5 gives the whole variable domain SAVISQKPSRDICQRGTSLTIQCQVDSQVTMMFWYRQQPGQSLTLIATANQGSEATYESGFVIDKFPISRPNLTFSTLTVSNMSPEDSSIYLCSAQGQGAQYFGPGTRLLVL.

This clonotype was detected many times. DNA of the CDR3: TGCAGTGCTAGGGGACTAGTCTCCTACAATGAGCAGTTCTTC. As protein: CSARGLVSYNEQFF. The chain combines TRBV20-1 with TRBJ2-1; 8 nucleotides agree with TRBD2. V shed 3 bases and J 0 bases; nucleotides not matched to a gene: 1. This CDR3 comprises 14 residues. CDR1 and CDR2 from the germline V gene are DFQATT and SNEGSKA (reference sequence).

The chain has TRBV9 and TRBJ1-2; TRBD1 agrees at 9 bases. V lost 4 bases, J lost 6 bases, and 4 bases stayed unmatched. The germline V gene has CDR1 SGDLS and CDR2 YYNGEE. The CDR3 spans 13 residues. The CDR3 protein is CASSPGTGHGYTF. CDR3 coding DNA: TGTGCCAGCAGCCCCGGGACAGGGCATGGCTACACCTTC.